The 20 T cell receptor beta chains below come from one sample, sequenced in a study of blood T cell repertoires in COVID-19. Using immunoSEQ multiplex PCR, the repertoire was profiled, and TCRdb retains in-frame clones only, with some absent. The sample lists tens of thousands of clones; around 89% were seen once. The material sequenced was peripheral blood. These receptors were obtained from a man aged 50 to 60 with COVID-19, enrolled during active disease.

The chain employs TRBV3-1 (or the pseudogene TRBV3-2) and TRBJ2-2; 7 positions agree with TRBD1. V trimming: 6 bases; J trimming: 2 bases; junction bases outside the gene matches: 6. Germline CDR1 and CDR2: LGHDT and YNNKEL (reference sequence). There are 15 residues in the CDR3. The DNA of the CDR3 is TGTGCCAGCAGTCACAGGGGTCTAAACACCGGGGAGCTGTTTTTT. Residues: CASSHRGLNTGELFF.

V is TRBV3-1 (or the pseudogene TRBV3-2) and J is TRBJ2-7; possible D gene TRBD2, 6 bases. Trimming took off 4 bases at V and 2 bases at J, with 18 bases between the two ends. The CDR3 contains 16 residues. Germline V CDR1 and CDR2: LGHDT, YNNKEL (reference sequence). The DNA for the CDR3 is TGTGCCAGCAGCCCCCGGGACTCACTCAGGACCTACGAGCAGTACTTC. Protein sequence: CASSPRDSLRTYEQYF.

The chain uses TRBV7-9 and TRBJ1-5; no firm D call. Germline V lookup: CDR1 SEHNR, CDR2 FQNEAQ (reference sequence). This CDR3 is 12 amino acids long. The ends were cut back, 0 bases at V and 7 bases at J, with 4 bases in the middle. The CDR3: CASSLAEQPQHF. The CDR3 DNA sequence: TGTGCCAGCAGCTTAGCTGAGCAGCCCCAGCATTTT.

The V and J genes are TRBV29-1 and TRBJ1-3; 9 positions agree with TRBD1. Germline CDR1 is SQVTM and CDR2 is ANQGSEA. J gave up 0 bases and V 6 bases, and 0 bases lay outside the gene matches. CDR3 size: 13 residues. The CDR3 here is CSVGQGSGNTIYF. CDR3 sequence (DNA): TGCAGCGTGGGACAGGGCTCTGGAAACACCATATATTTT. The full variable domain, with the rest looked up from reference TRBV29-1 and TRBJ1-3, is SAVISQKPSRDICQRGTSLTIQCQVDSQVTMMFWYRQQPGQSLTLIATANQGSEATYESGFVIDKFPISRPNLTFSTLTVSNMSPEDSSIYLCSVGQGSGNTIYFGEGSWLTVV.

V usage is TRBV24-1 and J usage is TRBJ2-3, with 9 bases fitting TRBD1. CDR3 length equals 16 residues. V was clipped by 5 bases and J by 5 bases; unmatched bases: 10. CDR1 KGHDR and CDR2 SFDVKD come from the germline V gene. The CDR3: CATSALRDRVEDTQYF. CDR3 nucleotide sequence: TGTGCCACCAGTGCCCTCCGGGACAGGGTGGAAGATACGCAGTATTTT.

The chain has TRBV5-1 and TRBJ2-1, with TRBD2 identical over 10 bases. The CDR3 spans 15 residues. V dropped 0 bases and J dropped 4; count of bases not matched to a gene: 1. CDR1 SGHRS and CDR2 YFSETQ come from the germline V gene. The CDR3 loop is CASSLASGGYNEQFF. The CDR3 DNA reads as TGCGCCAGCAGCTTGGCTAGCGGGGGTTACAATGAGCAGTTCTTC.

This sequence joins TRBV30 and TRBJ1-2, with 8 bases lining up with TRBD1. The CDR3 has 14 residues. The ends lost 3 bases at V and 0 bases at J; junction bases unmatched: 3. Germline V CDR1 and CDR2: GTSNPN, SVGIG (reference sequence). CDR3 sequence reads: CAWREQGANYGYTF. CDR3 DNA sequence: TGTGCCTGGAGGGAACAGGGGGCTAACTATGGCTACACCTTC.

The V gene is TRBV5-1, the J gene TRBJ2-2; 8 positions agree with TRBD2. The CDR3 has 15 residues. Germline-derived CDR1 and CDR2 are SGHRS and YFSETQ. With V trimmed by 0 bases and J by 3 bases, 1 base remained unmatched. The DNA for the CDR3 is TGCGCCAGCAGCTTGGGAGCGGGGGACACCGGGGAGCTGTTTTTT. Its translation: CASSLGAGDTGELFF. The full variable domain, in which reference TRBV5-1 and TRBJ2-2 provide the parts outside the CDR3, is KAGVTQTPRYLIKTRGQQVTLSCSPISGHRSVSWYQQTPGQGLQFLFEYFSETQRNKGNFPGRFSGRQFSNSRSEMNVSTLELGDSALYLCASSLGAGDTGELFFGEGSRLTVL.

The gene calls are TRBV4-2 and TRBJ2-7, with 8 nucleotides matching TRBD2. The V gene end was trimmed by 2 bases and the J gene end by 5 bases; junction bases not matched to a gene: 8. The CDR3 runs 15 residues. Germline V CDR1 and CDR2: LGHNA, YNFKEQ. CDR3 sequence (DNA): TGTGCCAGCAGCCAAACCGGGGGGGCCTTCCACGAGCAGTACTTC. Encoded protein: CASSQTGGAFHEQYF.

The chain's CDR3 is CASSLSGGTGAPRTQYF. The CDR3 DNA reads TGTGCCAGCAGCCTATCCGGAGGGACAGGGGCCCCCCGGACCCAGTACTTC. The chain carries TRBV4-2 and TRBJ2-5; TRBD1 agrees at 10 bases. Germline CDR1 reads LGHNA; CDR2 reads YNFKEQ. CDR3 length: 17 amino acids. Trimming took 4 bases from V and 7 from J; bases not matched to a gene: 15.

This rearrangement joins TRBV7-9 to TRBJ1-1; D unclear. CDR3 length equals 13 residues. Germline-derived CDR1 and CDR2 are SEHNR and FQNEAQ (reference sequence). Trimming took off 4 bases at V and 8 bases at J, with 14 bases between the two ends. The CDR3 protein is CASSSPGRMEAFF. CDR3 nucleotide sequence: TGTGCCAGCAGCTCCCCGGGAAGGATGGAAGCTTTCTTT.

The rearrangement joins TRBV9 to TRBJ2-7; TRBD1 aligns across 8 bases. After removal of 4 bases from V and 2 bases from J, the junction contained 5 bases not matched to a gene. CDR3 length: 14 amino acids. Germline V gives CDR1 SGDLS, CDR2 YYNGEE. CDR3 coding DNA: TGTGCCAGCAGCCCCCGACAGGGGCCCTACGAGCAGTACTTC. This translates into CASSPRQGPYEQYF.

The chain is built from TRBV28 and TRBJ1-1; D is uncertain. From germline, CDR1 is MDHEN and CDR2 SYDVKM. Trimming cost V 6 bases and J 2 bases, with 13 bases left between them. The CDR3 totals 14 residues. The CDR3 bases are TGTGCCAGCAGCTCCCGGGGTCCTAACACTGAAGCTTTCTTT. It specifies CASSSRGPNTEAFF.

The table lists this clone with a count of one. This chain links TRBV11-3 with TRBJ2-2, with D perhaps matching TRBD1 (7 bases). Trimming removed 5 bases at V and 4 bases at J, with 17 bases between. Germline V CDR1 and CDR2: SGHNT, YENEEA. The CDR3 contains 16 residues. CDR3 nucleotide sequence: TGTGCCAGCAGCGTCCGACAGGGAGGAATCACCGGGGAGCTGTTTTTT. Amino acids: CASSVRQGGITGELFF.

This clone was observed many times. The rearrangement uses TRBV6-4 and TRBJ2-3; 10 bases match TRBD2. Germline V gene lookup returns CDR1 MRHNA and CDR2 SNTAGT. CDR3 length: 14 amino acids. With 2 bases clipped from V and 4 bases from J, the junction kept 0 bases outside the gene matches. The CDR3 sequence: CASSDTSGADTQYF. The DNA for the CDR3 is TGTGCCAGCAGTGACACTAGCGGGGCAGATACGCAGTATTTT.

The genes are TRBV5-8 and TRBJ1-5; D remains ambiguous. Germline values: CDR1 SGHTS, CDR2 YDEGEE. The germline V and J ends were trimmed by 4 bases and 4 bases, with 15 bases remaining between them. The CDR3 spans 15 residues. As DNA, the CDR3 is TGTGCCAGCAGCCCCGAGCCCGGCAGGAATCAGCCCCAGCATTTT. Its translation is CASSPEPGRNQPQHF. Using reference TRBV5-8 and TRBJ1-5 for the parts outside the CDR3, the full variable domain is EAGVTQSPTHLIKTRGQQATLRCSPISGHTSVYWYQQALGLGLQFLLWYDEGEERNRGNFPPRFSGRQFPNYSSELNVNALELEDSALYLCASSPEPGRNQPQHFGDGTRLSIL.

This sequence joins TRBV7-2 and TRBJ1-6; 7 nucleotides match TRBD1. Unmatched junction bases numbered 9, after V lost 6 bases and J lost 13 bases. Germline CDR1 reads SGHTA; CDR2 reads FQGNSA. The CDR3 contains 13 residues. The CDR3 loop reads CASSPLRGSPLHF. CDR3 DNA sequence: TGTGCCAGCAGTCCACTCAGGGGGAGTCCCCTCCACTTT. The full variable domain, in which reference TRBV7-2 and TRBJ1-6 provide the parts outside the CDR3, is GAGVSQSPSNKVTEKGKDVELRCDPISGHTALYWYRQSLGQGLEFLIYFQGNSAPDKSGLPSDRFSAERTGGSVSTLTIQRTQQEDSAVYLCASSPLRGSPLHFGNGTRLTVT.

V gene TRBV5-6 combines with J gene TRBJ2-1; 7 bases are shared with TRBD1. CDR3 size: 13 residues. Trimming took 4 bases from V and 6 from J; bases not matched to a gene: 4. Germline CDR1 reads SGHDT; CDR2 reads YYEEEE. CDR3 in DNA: TGTGCCAGCAGCGTGTACAGGGGCAATGAGCAGTTCTTC. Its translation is CASSVYRGNEQFF.

The CDR3 sequence is CATSPQQGWTGNTIYF. The CDR3 coding sequence is TGTGCCACCAGCCCACAACAGGGGTGGACTGGAAACACCATATATTTT. The rearrangement joins TRBV15 to TRBJ1-3; 7 bases match TRBD1. Germline CDR1 LNHNV, CDR2 YYDKDF (reference sequence). This CDR3 is built from 16 residues. Trimming took 5 bases from V and 2 from J; bases not matched to a gene: 9.

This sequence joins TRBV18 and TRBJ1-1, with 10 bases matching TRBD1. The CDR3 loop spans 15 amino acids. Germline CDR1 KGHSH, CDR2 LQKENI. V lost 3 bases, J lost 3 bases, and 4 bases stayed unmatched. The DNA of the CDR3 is TGTGCCAGCTCACCCGGGACAGGGGTACACACTGAAGCTTTCTTT. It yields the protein CASSPGTGVHTEAFF. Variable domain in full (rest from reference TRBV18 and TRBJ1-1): NAGVMQNPRHLVRRRGQEARLRCSPMKGHSHVYWYRQLPEEGLKFMVYLQKENIIDESGMPKERFSAEFPKEGPSILRIQQVVRGDSAAYFCASSPGTGVHTEAFFGQGTRLTVV.